Reported below is one T cell receptor beta chain. No antigen is known for it. Preparation of the TCRbeta library used unique molecular identifiers. TCRdb processed the PCR reads anew with MiXCR; each CDR3 protein has one entry. The table records about 200,000 distinct CDR3 sequences, roughly 18% of them present only once. The V end was cut by 5 bases, the J end by 0 bases, with 11 bases between. Germline loops: CDR1 SEHNR, CDR2 FQNEAQ (reference sequence). There are 16 residues in the CDR3. The source of the sample is a study of T-cell reconstitution after alpha-beta-depleted transplantation in children. Study-level results: TCRbeta diversity was high at day 60 in some patients (a result of surviving recipient T cells and thymic progenitors). Where alpha-beta T cells came from about two months after transplant was reportedly several hundred expanded graft clones. T-cell counts and diversity at one year post-transplant came mainly from newly produced T cells.

The sequence was obtained from a male patient between 2 and 10 years old who had a stem cell transplant for acute lymphoblastic leukemia, so the T cells may come from the graft donor. This chain joins TRBV7-9 and TRBJ1-6, with D possibly TRBD1 on 6 matching bases. The material was PBMCs, mostly from graft donor cells, obtained 360 days after TCRalphabeta/CD19-depleted stem cell transplant. This CDR3 reads CASSAPGDSYNSPLHF. CDR3 DNA: TGTGCCAGCAGCGCCCCAGGGGACTCCTATAATTCACCCCTCCACTTT.